One sample yielded the 23 T cell receptor beta chains listed below, sequenced in a study of shared clonotypes between healthy human individuals. This table comes from immunoSEQ multiplex PCR, and its TCRdb copy is limited to in-frame clones, with some not included. The table has 950,000 to 1,100,000 clones, more than 60% seen once; the top ten hold roughly 1.5%. The specimen was memory CD4+ T cells sorted from blood. The subset was: CD45RA-negative fraction. These receptors all come from a man in his late teens or twenties in good health.

V usage is TRBV6-5 and J usage is TRBJ1-1; 8 bases match TRBD1. Germline CDR1 reads MNHEY; CDR2 reads SVGAGI. J lost 9 bases, V lost 6 bases, and 12 bases had no gene match. The CDR3 consists of 14 residues. The CDR3: CASRAQGGVNKAFF. CDR3 sequence (DNA): TGTGCCAGCAGAGCACAGGGGGGGGTAAACAAAGCTTTCTTT.

The chain employs TRBV19 and TRBJ2-1; TRBD2 matches at 10 bases. Germline V gene lookup returns CDR1 LNHDA and CDR2 SQIVND (reference sequence). The CDR3 length is 17 residues. Germline trimming cut 5 bases from V and 4 bases from J; bases unmatched to any gene: 11. Written as DNA, the CDR3 is TGTGCCAGTAGTCCAGCGGGAGGGTTTGTGGGGTACAATGAGCAGTTCTTC. It codes for CASSPAGGFVGYNEQFF.

The chain is built from TRBV10-3 and TRBJ1-4, with 7 bases aligning to TRBD1. The germline CDR1 and CDR2 sequences are ENHRY and SYGVKD. Losses at the gene ends were 11 bases for V and 8 bases for J; bases not matched to a gene: 11. The CDR3 length is 13 residues. For the CDR3, the DNA is TGTGCCGCCCAGACAGGGCCAGGCGAAAAACTGTTTTTT. It encodes CAAQTGPGEKLFF.

This CDR3 reads CASSPTSQKGGGELFF. Here the CDR3 DNA reads TGTGCCAGCAGCCCGACTAGCCAAAAAGGGGGCGGGGAGCTGTTTTTT. The chain combines TRBV2 with TRBJ2-2; D possibly corresponds to TRBD2 (7 bases). Germline lookup yields CDR1 SNHLY and CDR2 FYNNEI. V lost 6 bases and J lost 7, with 21 bases in between. The CDR3 spans 16 residues.

The chain combines TRBV4-1 with TRBJ2-2; 14 nucleotides line up with TRBD2. Germline V lookup: CDR1 MGHRA, CDR2 YSYEKL. The CDR3 has 16 amino acids. With 0 bases clipped from V and 8 bases from J, the junction kept 2 bases outside the gene matches. The CDR3 coding sequence is TGCGCCAGCAGCCAAGAGACTAGCGGGAGGGCGGGGGAGCTGTTTTTT. Its translation is CASSQETSGRAGELFF.

The rearrangement uses TRBV5-1 and TRBJ2-7, with D perhaps TRBD1 (6 bases). V was clipped by 0 bases and J by 2 bases, with 12 bases between them. Germline values: CDR1 SGHRS, CDR2 YFSETQ. The CDR3 runs 15 residues. DNA for the CDR3: TGCGCCAGCAGCTTGGACAGGGCCCTTACCTACGAGCAGTACTTC. Residues: CASSLDRALTYEQYF.

The V call is TRBV30, the J call TRBJ1-5, with D possibly matching TRBD1 (6 bases). This CDR3 contains 15 residues. Germline V gene sequence: CDR1 GTSNPN, CDR2 SVGIG (reference sequence). Trimming removed 0 bases at V and 3 bases at J, with 12 bases between. CDR3 amino acids: CAWSVGASSNQPQHF. In DNA form, the CDR3 reads TGTGCCTGGAGTGTGGGGGCCAGTTCCAATCAGCCCCAGCATTTT.

The V and J genes are TRBV7-2 and TRBJ1-5; D may be TRBD1 (6 bases). The germline V gene has CDR1 SGHTA and CDR2 FQGNSA. This CDR3 has 13 residues. The ends were cut back, 5 bases at V and 6 bases at J, with 11 bases in the middle. CDR3: CASSPQGIQPQHF. The CDR3 DNA is TGTGCCAGCAGCCCACAGGGAATTCAGCCCCAGCATTTT.

Details on this clone: An end of the junction does not agree with germline; a read error may underlie this. This sequence joins TRBV7-7 and TRBJ2-5, with 9 bases that match TRBD2. There are 15 residues in the CDR3. Germline values: CDR1 SSHAT, CDR2 FNYEAQ (reference sequence). The CDR3, as DNA: TGTGCTAGCAGCTTAGCGGGGGTGGAGGGAGAGACCCAGTACTTC. Residues: CASSLAGVEGETQYF.

The V call is TRBV6-1, the J call TRBJ2-2; D gene ambiguous. The CDR3 runs to 12 residues. The germline CDR1 and CDR2 sequences are MNHNS and SASEGT. Trimming left V 10 bases short and J 3 bases short, with 9 bases between. The DNA of the CDR3 is TGTGCCACTTCGATATACACCGGGGAGCTGTTTTTT. The encoded protein is CATSIYTGELFF.

The J gene is TRBJ1-2, the V gene TRBV28; tentatively, D is TRBD1 (6 bases). Trimming stripped 5 bases from V and 4 bases from J, with 14 bases between. Germline CDR1 MDHEN, CDR2 SYDVKM. This CDR3 comprises 14 residues. The CDR3 sequence is CASSPTGWSYGYTF. CDR3 DNA: TGTGCCAGCAGTCCGACAGGTTGGAGCTATGGCTACACCTTC.

This sequence joins TRBV7-2 and TRBJ2-7; 10 bases map to TRBD2. This CDR3 has 14 amino acids. V was pared by 5 bases and J by 4 bases, with 5 bases of the junction left unmatched. Germline V lookup: CDR1 SGHTA, CDR2 FQGNSA. The DNA of the CDR3 is TGTGCCAGCAGCCCAGCGGGAGGGAGATACGAGCAGTACTTC. It specifies CASSPAGGRYEQYF.

This clone appeared a few times. The chain links TRBV15 to TRBJ1-1; possibly TRBD1 for D (5 bases). Trimming took 8 bases from V and 4 from J, leaving 23 bases between them. Germline loops: CDR1 LNHNV, CDR2 YYDKDF (reference sequence). This CDR3 spans 16 amino acids. The CDR3 nucleotides read TGTGCCACCGCCCAGGAGGGGAAAAGGGCGGGCACTGAAGCTTTCTTT. Protein sequence: CATAQEGKRAGTEAFF.

The chain links TRBV5-1 to TRBJ2-1, with D unclear. V was pared by 1 base and J by 10 bases, with 9 bases between. CDR3 size: 12 residues. Germline V gives CDR1 SGHRS, CDR2 YFSETQ. CDR3 nucleotides: TGCGCCAGCAGCTTGTCTCTCTCGGAGCAGTTCTTC. As protein: CASSLSLSEQFF.

The V gene is TRBV18, the J gene TRBJ2-6; the D is unclear. V lost 1 base, J lost 1 base, and 14 bases lay in between. This CDR3 contains 18 residues. Germline assignment: CDR1 KGHSH and CDR2 LQKENI. CDR3 nucleotide sequence: TGTGCCAGCTCACCACTTCCGGTATCAAGTTCTGGGGCCAACGTCCTGACTTTC. It translates to CASSPLPVSSSGANVLTF.

Details on this clone: Other DNA sequences in the same sample also yield this CDR3. V usage is TRBV25-1 and J usage is TRBJ2-3; TRBD2 aligns across 8 bases. V shed 1 base, J shed 0 bases, and the junction held 6 bases outside the gene matches. The CDR3 is made up of 17 amino acids. Germline CDR1 MGHDK, CDR2 SYGVNS. This CDR3 is CASSESPSGPSTDTQYF. The CDR3 nucleotides read TGTGCCAGCAGTGAATCGCCTAGCGGGCCTAGCACAGATACGCAGTATTTT.

This clone has more than one count but fewer than ten. The CDR3 loop is CASSLSGTARADTQYF. Here the CDR3 DNA reads TGTGCCAGCAGTTTATCGGGGACAGCCCGGGCAGATACGCAGTATTTT. The J gene is TRBJ2-3, the V gene TRBV27; the match to TRBD1 covers 7 bases. Germline CDR1 is MNHEY and CDR2 is SMNVEV (reference sequence). The CDR3 contains 16 residues. Trimming cost V 0 bases and J 4 bases; bases outside gene matches: 7.

Concerning this clone itself: A far larger clone is a single base away, which makes a read error likely. This CDR3 is also generated by other DNA sequences in the sample. The chain links TRBV29-1 to TRBJ1-1; 7 nucleotides agree with TRBD1. With V trimmed by 6 bases and J by 8 bases, 6 bases remained unmatched. There are 11 residues in the CDR3. From germline, CDR1 is SQVTM and CDR2 ANQGSEA. As DNA, the CDR3 is TGCAGCGTCTTCAGGGGGGCCGAAGCTTTCTTT. Translation: CSVFRGAEAFF.

This chain uses TRBV7-9 with TRBJ1-1; the match to TRBD1 covers 9 bases. This CDR3 region has 16 residues. The V gene end was trimmed by 1 base and the J gene end by 3 bases; junction bases not matched to a gene: 6. The V gene's germline CDR1 is SEHNR and CDR2 FQNEAQ (reference sequence). CDR3: CASSLVPGTGYTEAFF. The CDR3 DNA follows: TGTGCCAGCAGCTTAGTTCCCGGGACAGGGTACACTGAAGCTTTCTTT.

The chain is built from TRBV5-1 and TRBJ2-1; tentative D call: TRBD1 (6 bases). Trimming stripped 6 bases from V and 2 bases from J, with 15 bases between. The germline gives CDR1 SGHRS, CDR2 YFSETQ. This CDR3 has 15 residues. CDR3 nucleotides: TGCGCCAGCAACTCGGGACATACAACCTACAATGAGCAGTTCTTC. It is translated as CASNSGHTTYNEQFF.

J is TRBJ2-2 and V is TRBV5-1, with D perhaps matching TRBD1 (5 bases). V lost 2 bases to trimming and J lost 0 bases, with 14 bases between them. The CDR3 has 17 residues. The germline V gene has CDR1 SGHRS and CDR2 YFSETQ. CDR3 region: CASSFARQSANTGELFF. The CDR3 bases are TGCGCCAGCAGCTTTGCCCGACAGTCCGCGAACACCGGGGAGCTGTTTTTT.

The V and J genes are TRBV5-1 and TRBJ2-7; a weak D match, TRBD1 (6 bases). The CDR3 runs 14 residues. Trimming took 5 bases from V and 0 from J, leaving 12 bases between them. Germline V gives CDR1 SGHRS, CDR2 YFSETQ. The CDR3 region is CASSRDTDSYEQYF. CDR3 DNA: TGCGCCAGCAGTCGGGACACCGACTCCTACGAGCAGTACTTC.

The J gene is TRBJ2-5, the V gene TRBV2; 10 positions agree with TRBD2. The closer fit of TRBJ2-7 to the DNA end suggests the J call may be wrong. Per the germline V gene, CDR1 is SNHLY and CDR2 is FYNNEI. The length of the CDR3 is 14 residues. In DNA, the CDR3 is TGTGCCAGCAGCCAGACTAGCGGGCTCTACGAGCAGTACTTC. This translates into CASSQTSGLYEQYF.